These 16 T cell receptor beta chains were sequenced from one sample in a study of metastatic and nonmetastatic thyroid tumors (dated by TCRdb to 2020 to 2022). None of the patients had been given any treatment before thyroid surgery. To prepare the library, PCR was applied. The run used an Illumina HiSeq 4000. TCRdb itself trimmed the public reads at Q25 with fastp, ran MiXCR and retained productive beta chains. The sample includes over 20,000 clones, with roughly a quarter observed a single time. In total, the top ten clones hold approximately 20% of the sample. Sequenced input: blood. The receptor set was obtained from a female donor with papillary thyroid cancer or a benign thyroid nodule (not recorded which). Some clones in this sample may be carry-over from other donors' samples.

The chain links TRBV14 to TRBJ1-2; D ambiguous. V was pared by 2 bases and J by 8 bases, with 12 bases between. This CDR3 contains 13 residues. The germline CDR1 and CDR2 sequences are SGHDN and FVKESK. Here the CDR3 reads CASSQQMEDGYTF. CDR3 bases: TGTGCCAGCAGCCAACAAATGGAGGACGGCTACACCTTC. Full variable domain (outside the CDR3, taken from reference TRBV14 and TRBJ1-2): EAGVTQFPSHSVIEKGQTVTLRCDPISGHDNLYWYRRVMGKEIKFLLHFVKESKQDESGMPNNRFLAERTGGTYSTLKVQPAELEDSGVYFCASSQQMEDGYTFGSGTRLTVV.

This clone rates as medium-sized (0.01 to 0.1%). The chain joins TRBV7-8 to TRBJ2-1; unclear D gene. The CDR3 loop spans 16 amino acids. Trimming removed 0 bases from V and 1 base from J, with 10 bases in between. Germline V gene data show CDR1 as SGHVS and CDR2 as FQNEAQ. The CDR3 DNA sequence: TGTGCCAGCAGCTTAGCGTTTGGGAATTCCTACAATGAGCAGTTCTTC. The encoded protein is CASSLAFGNSYNEQFF.

This clone was counted ten times or more. The chain recombines TRBV11-2 with TRBJ2-7, with 7 bases aligning to TRBD1. This CDR3 has 13 residues. Germline V lookup: CDR1 SGHAT, CDR2 FQNNGV. The V gene end was trimmed by 5 bases and the J gene end by 1 base; junction bases not matched to a gene: 2. CDR3 DNA: TGTGCCAGCAGCCCGGACAGGTCCTACGAGCAGTACTTC. Encoded protein: CASSPDRSYEQYF.

By share of the sample, this clone is medium-sized (0.01 to 0.1%). The chain combines TRBV11-2 with TRBJ2-7; D remains ambiguous. The CDR3 consists of 13 residues. CDR1 is SGHAT and CDR2 is FQNNGV in the germline V gene. V lost 2 bases to trimming and J lost 3 bases, with 8 bases between them. The CDR3 spells CASSLFGDYEQYF. CDR3 sequence (DNA): TGTGCCAGCAGCTTATTTGGCGACTACGAGCAGTACTTC.

This clone was detected only a few times. This sequence joins TRBV19 and TRBJ1-4; the match to TRBD1 covers 10 bases. The V and J ends lost 10 bases and 8 bases, in that order; junction bases with no gene match: 13. The germline V gene encodes CDR1 LNHDA and CDR2 SQIVND (reference sequence). The CDR3 is made up of 15 amino acids. The CDR3 spells CATRDRGIKEEKLFF. CDR3 nucleotides: TGTGCCACCCGGGACAGGGGAATTAAAGAGGAAAAACTGTTTTTT.

This clone was observed at least ten times. The chain employs TRBV3-1 and TRBJ2-7; 9 bases are a match to TRBD2. CDR3 size: 16 residues. With 0 bases clipped from V and 0 bases from J, the junction kept 3 bases outside the gene matches. Germline CDR1 is LGHDT and CDR2 is YNNKEL (reference sequence). The CDR3 spells CASSQDIAGASYEQYF. DNA of the CDR3: TGTGCCAGCAGCCAAGATATAGCGGGGGCCTCCTACGAGCAGTACTTC.

This chain uses TRBV7-6 with TRBJ2-7, with 7 bases aligning to TRBD1. Germline values: CDR1 SGHVS, CDR2 FNYEAQ. With V trimmed by 4 bases and J by 3 bases, 9 bases remained unmatched. CDR3 size: 15 residues. The CDR3 DNA is TGTGCCAGCAGCTCGACCGGGACAGCGAACTACGAGCAGTACTTC. Translated, it gives CASSSTGTANYEQYF.

V and J are TRBV11-2 and TRBJ2-1; 10 bases are a match to TRBD2. The CDR3 has 16 residues. The junction had 7 bases not matched to a gene; V was cut back by 4 bases and J by 4 bases. Germline lookup yields CDR1 SGHAT and CDR2 FQNNGV. CDR3 amino acids: CASSSRASGSYNEQFF. Here the CDR3 DNA reads TGTGCCAGCAGCTCCCGGGCTAGCGGGAGTTACAATGAGCAGTTCTTC.

Turning to this clone: The junction departs from germline at one end; a sequencing error may be responsible. The V and J genes are TRBV7-3 and TRBJ1-6; weak D call: TRBD1 (5 bases). The germline V gene encodes CDR1 SGHTA and CDR2 FQGTGA. The length of the CDR3 is 19 residues. Here the CDR3 reads CASRLRTWGYSSYNSPLHF. The CDR3 DNA reads TGTGCCAGCAGATTAAGGACATGGGGGTATAGCTCCTATAATTCACCCCTCCACTTT.

On this clone: Relative to the germline gene, one junction end is altered; a read error may explain this. The V and J genes are TRBV7-9 and TRBJ1-6; a weak D match, TRBD1 (5 bases). CDR1 SEHNR and CDR2 FQNEAQ come from the germline V gene (reference sequence). This CDR3 comprises 14 residues. The CDR3: CTSSSRHGQGALHF. CDR3 sequence (DNA): TGTACCAGCAGCTCAAGACATGGGCAGGGAGCCCTCCACTTT. Supplemented by reference TRBV7-9 and TRBJ1-6, the full variable domain reads DTGVSQNPRHKITKRGQNVTFRCDPISEHNRLYWYRQTLGQGPEFLTYFQNEAQLEKSRLLSDRFSAERPKGSFSTLEIQRTEQGDSAMYLCTSSSRHGQGALHFGNGTRLTVT.

By share, this clone ranks as medium-sized. This rearrangement joins TRBV6-1 to TRBJ1-1; D is possibly TRBD1 (5 bases). CDR3 size: 14 residues. With 5 bases removed from V and 6 bases from J, the gap between germline ends came to 16 bases. Looked up from germline, CDR1 is MNHNS and CDR2 is SASEGT. The CDR3 DNA follows: TGTGCCAGCAGTAACCCCGACAGAAAGGCTGAAGCTTTCTTT. Its translation is CASSNPDRKAEAFF.

This clone is labeled as medium-sized. V is TRBV2 and J is TRBJ2-7, with D hard to call. The CDR3 has 16 residues. CDR1 SNHLY and CDR2 FYNNEI come from the germline V gene. Trimming cost V 2 bases and J 1 base, with 15 bases left between them. The chain's CDR3 is CASSEISKIFSYEQYF. Written as DNA, the CDR3 is TGTGCCAGCAGTGAAATTAGTAAGATCTTTTCCTACGAGCAGTACTTC. The variable domain in full, with the rest retrieved from reference TRBV2 and TRBJ2-7, is EPEVTQTPSHQVTQMGQEVILRCVPISNHLYFYWYRQILGQKVEFLVSFYNNEISEKSEIFDDQFSVERPDGSNFTLKIRSTKLEDSAMYFCASSEISKIFSYEQYFGPGTRLTVT.

The rearrangement uses TRBV7-2 and TRBJ2-3; 7 bases align to TRBD2. The length of the CDR3 is 14 residues. CDR1 and CDR2 (germline): SGHTA, FQGNSA. V gave up 6 bases and J gave up 5 bases; unmatched junction bases: 8. The CDR3, as DNA: TGTGCCAGCAGTGGACGAGCGGGATTAGATACGCAGTATTTT. Translation gives CASSGRAGLDTQYF.

This clone was found many times. CDR3 region: CASRKAYTGELFF. In DNA, the CDR3 is TGTGCCAGCAGGAAGGCGTACACCGGGGAGCTGTTTTTT. This chain uses TRBV2 with TRBJ2-2; D unresolved. The CDR3 extends over 13 amino acids. V shed 6 bases and J shed 3 bases, with 8 bases lying between them. CDR1 and CDR2 from the germline V gene are SNHLY and FYNNEI.

For the CDR3, the DNA is TGTGCCAGCAGCTTAGACAGCAATTCACCCCTCCACTTT. Translated, it gives CASSLDSNSPLHF. The chain joins TRBV11-3 to TRBJ1-6; D not certain. V was clipped by 0 bases and J by 7 bases, with 4 bases between them. The CDR3 has 13 amino acids. Germline assignment: CDR1 SGHNT and CDR2 YENEEA.

This clone occurred many times. The rearrangement uses TRBV5-6 and TRBJ1-3; TRBD1 matches at 9 bases. In germline, CDR1 is SGHDT, CDR2 YYEEEE. CDR3 length equals 16 residues. The trim removed 4 bases at V and 0 bases at J, leaving 5 bases unmatched. The CDR3 is CASSAGTGYSGNTIYF. The CDR3 coding sequence is TGTGCCAGCAGCGCAGGGACAGGGTACTCTGGAAACACCATATATTTT.